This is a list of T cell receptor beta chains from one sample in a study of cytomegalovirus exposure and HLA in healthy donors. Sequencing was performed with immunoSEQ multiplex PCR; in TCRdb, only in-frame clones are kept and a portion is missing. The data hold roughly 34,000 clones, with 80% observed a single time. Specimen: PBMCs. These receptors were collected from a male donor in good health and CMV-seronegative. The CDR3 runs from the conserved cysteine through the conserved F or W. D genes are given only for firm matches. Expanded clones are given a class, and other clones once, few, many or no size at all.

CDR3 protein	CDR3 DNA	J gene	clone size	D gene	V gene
CASSFPQLPFYGYTF	TGTGCCAGCAGCTTCCCCCAACTACCCTTCTATGGCTACACCTTC	TRBJ1-2	.	.	TRBV7-9
CASSYPTDYEQYF	TGTGCCAGCAGCTACCCGACAGACTACGAGCAGTACTTC	TRBJ2-7	.	.	TRBV5-6
CASSIDRNTEAFF	TGTGCCAGCAGCATTGACAGGAACACTGAAGCTTTCTTT	TRBJ1-1	.	.	TRBV5-4
CASSLDSSYNSPLHF	TGTGCCAGCAGCTTAGACAGCTCCTATAATTCACCCCTCCACTTT	TRBJ1-6	.	.	TRBV7-3
CASRMSGGVYNEQFF	TGTGCCAGCCGCATGTCAGGAGGGGTCTACAATGAGCAGTTCTTC	TRBJ2-1	.	.	TRBV6-5
CSVEGGYGYTF	TGCAGTGTTGAGGGTGGCTATGGCTACACCTTC	TRBJ1-2	.	.	TRBV20-1
CASSPGSSPLHF	TGTGCCAGCAGCCCGGGGTCTTCACCCCTCCACTTT	TRBJ1-6	.	.	TRBV5-4
CASSLVTAPYEQYF	TGTGCCAGCAGCTTAGTGACAGCGCCCTACGAGCAGTACTTC	TRBJ2-7	.	.	TRBV13
CASSRRQANSAEQYF	TGCGCCAGCAGCCGCCGACAGGCGAACTCCGCCGAGCAGTACTTC	TRBJ2-7	.	.	TRBV4-1
CASSVQRNTEAFF	TGTGCCAGCAGCGTCCAGCGGAACACTGAAGCTTTCTTT	TRBJ1-1	once	.	TRBV14
CAWSPYRDKSSYEQYF	TGTGCCTGGAGCCCCTACCGGGACAAGAGCTCCTACGAGCAGTACTTC	TRBJ2-7	.	.	TRBV30
CASSPSGLRPTYEQYF	TGTGCCAGCAGTCCGTCAGGACTGAGGCCAACCTACGAGCAGTACTTC	TRBJ2-7	.	.	TRBV28
CASSPRTSSITDTQYF	TGTGCCAGCAGCCCTCGGACTAGCTCGATCACAGATACGCAGTATTTT	TRBJ2-3	.	TRBD2	TRBV11-3
CASSVGDLKWDTQYF	TGTGCCAGCAGCGTCGGTGACTTGAAATGGGATACGCAGTATTTT	TRBJ2-3	.	.	TRBV9
CASRADRGIQNTEAFF	TGCGCCAGCAGGGCCGACAGGGGGATTCAAAACACTGAAGCTTTCTTT	TRBJ1-1	.	TRBD1	TRBV5-1
CASSPGHRGENTGELFF	TGTGCCAGCAGCCCGGGTCACAGGGGGGAGAACACCGGGGAGCTGTTTTTT	TRBJ2-2	.	TRBD1	TRBV7-9
CASSPGQGSYGYTF	TGTGCCAGCTCACCCGGCCAGGGCTCCTATGGCTACACCTTC	TRBJ1-2	.	.	TRBV18
CASSQVAGDTGANVLTF	TGCGCCAGCAGCCAAGTCGCCGGCGACACTGGGGCCAACGTCCTGACTTTC	TRBJ2-6	.	.	TRBV4-3
CASSLGTGEKLFF	TGTGCCAGCAGCTTAGGAACGGGTGAAAAACTGTTTTTT	TRBJ1-4	few	.	TRBV7-6
CASSPGGYREGYGYTF	TGCGCCAGCAGCCCCGGAGGGTACAGGGAGGGGTATGGCTACACCTTC	TRBJ1-2	.	.	TRBV4-1
CSASGPVAFF	TGCAGTGCTAGTGGGCCGGTAGCTTTCTTT	TRBJ1-1	.	.	TRBV20-1
CASSGLNQPQHF	TGTGCCAGTAGTGGGCTCAATCAGCCCCAGCATTTT	TRBJ1-5	.	.	TRBV19
CASTLTVGSNQPQHF	TGTGCCAGCACTCTCACAGTTGGCAGCAATCAGCCCCAGCATTTT	TRBJ1-5	.	.	TRBV6-1
CASSSGTDNSPLHF	TGTGCCAGCAGCTCCGGGACAGATAATTCACCCCTCCACTTT	TRBJ1-6	.	TRBD1	TRBV13
CASSYSRTGEGGYTF	TGTGCCAGCAGTTACTCAAGGACAGGGGAAGGTGGCTACACCTTC	TRBJ1-2	.	TRBD1	TRBV6-5
CASSEGQGNSPLHF	TGTGCCAGCAGTGAGGGACAGGGTAATTCACCCCTCCACTTT	TRBJ1-6	.	TRBD1	TRBV25-1
CASSLPRLADRTDTQYF	TGTGCCAGCAGCTTACCGAGACTAGCGGACCGCACAGATACGCAGTATTTT	TRBJ2-3	.	TRBD2	TRBV7-9
CAWSVTTLNTEAFF	TGTGCCTGGAGCGTAACGACACTGAACACTGAAGCTTTCTTT	TRBJ1-1	.	.	TRBV30
CASSSDGMNTEAFF	TGTGCCAGCAGTTCCGACGGGATGAACACTGAAGCTTTCTTT	TRBJ1-1	.	.	TRBV27
CASKGGQREKLFF	TGTGCCAGTAAGGGCGGACAACGTGAAAAACTGTTTTTT	TRBJ1-4	.	.	TRBV19
CASSWNGDQPQHF	TGCGCCAGCAGCTGGAACGGGGATCAGCCCCAGCATTTT	TRBJ1-5	few	.	TRBV5-1
CASSFGQGGKHGYTF	TGTGCCAGCAGCTTCGGACAGGGAGGAAAGCATGGCTACACCTTC	TRBJ1-2	.	TRBD1	TRBV5-6
CASSFLERSYNEQFF	TGTGCCAGCAGTTTTCTAGAGCGATCCTACAATGAGCAGTTCTTC	TRBJ2-1	once	.	TRBV27